This T cell receptor (beta chain) was obtained from a study of T cells in localized non-small cell lung cancer. Study results and caveats: Uninvolved adjacent lung had more T cell clonality than any other tissue, topping tumor. Owing to sequencing of a solitary tumor region, heterogeneity cannot be discounted.

In the case of this clone: Its antigen remains unknown.

V lost 4 bases and J lost 3, with 16 bases in between. Per germline, CDR1 SGHDN and CDR2 FVKESK. The CDR3 spans 15 residues. Produced via immunoSEQ multiplex PCR; TCRdb's table is partial and in-frame only. This sample has tens of thousands of clones, with 70% to 90% found just once. The sequence was obtained from a male donor aged 60 or over with stage I squamous cell lung carcinoma. The sample was peripheral blood, taken before any cancer treatment. The chain uses TRBV14 and TRBJ2-7; D is perhaps TRBD1 (5 bases). The CDR3 sequence: CASSPLRPRDYEQYF. CDR3 coding DNA: TGTGCCAGCAGCCCCCTCCGGCCCAGGGACTACGAGCAGTACTTC.